This TCR beta chain originates from a study of blood T cells in healthy people across ages. Extractions gave at least 5.5 micrograms of total RNA per sample. Through a sample-barcoded 5' primer and a J-beta primer mix, a second PCR was run for roughly 7 to 11 cycles. TCRdb used MiXCR to reprocess the 5' RACE reads, holding one entry per CDR3 protein. Of 1,100,000 or so distinct CDR3 sequences listed, 40% to 55% are singletons. The V and J ends lost 5 bases and 7 bases respectively, with 14 bases between them. Germline V gene sequence: CDR1 MNHEY, CDR2 SVGAGI. CDR3 size: 13 residues. The gene calls are TRBV6-5 and TRBJ2-5; D is undetermined. The origin of this receptor is a woman aged 60 to 75 in good health. The material sequenced was blood. CDR3 sequence reads: CASSRPTRGTQYF. For the CDR3, the DNA is TGTGCCAGCAGTCGGCCTACCCGAGGGACCCAGTACTTC.